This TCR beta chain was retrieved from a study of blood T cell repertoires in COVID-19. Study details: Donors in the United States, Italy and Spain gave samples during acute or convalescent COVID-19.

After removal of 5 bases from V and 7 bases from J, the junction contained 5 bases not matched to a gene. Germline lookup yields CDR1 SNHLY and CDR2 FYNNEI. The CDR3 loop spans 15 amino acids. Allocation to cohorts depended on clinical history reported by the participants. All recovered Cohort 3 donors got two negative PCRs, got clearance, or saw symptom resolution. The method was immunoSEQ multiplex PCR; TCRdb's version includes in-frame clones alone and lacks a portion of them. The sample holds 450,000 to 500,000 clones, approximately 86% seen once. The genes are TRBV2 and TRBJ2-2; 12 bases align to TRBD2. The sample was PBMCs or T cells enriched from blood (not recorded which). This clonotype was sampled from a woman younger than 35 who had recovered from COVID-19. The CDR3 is CASSWTSGDGGELFF. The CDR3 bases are TGTGCCAGCAGTTGGACTAGCGGGGATGGCGGGGAGCTGTTTTTT.